The clone carrying this T cell receptor (beta chain) appeared a few times. The source of the sample is a study of molecular identifiers for immune sequencing clone quantification. MiXCR, applied by TCRdb to the PCR reads, yields one record per CDR3 protein. The table includes about 100,000 distinct CDR3 sequences, approximately 40% detected once. The V and J ends lost 2 bases and 5 bases respectively, with 12 bases between them. CDR3 size: 14 residues. Germline values: CDR1 MDHEN, CDR2 SYDVKM. The TCR was taken from a human donor in good health. Some libraries in this study had Jurkat cell RNA spiked in. The rearrangement uses TRBV28 and TRBJ1-1; D unclear. Sample: naive CD8+ T cells from blood, with Jurkat cell RNA spiked in. Subset: FACS-sorted CD8+CD4-CCR7+CD45RA+ naive T cells. CDR3 DNA: TGTGCCAGCAGTTTAAAGGACCCGGAGACTGAAGCTTTCTTT. It translates to CASSLKDPETEAFF.